This entry features one T cell receptor (beta chain) sequence. This entry comes from a study of neoadjuvant anti-PD-1 for oral cavity cancer. V dropped 0 bases and J dropped 4 bases, with 2 bases sitting between them. Germline V gene data show CDR1 as LNHDA and CDR2 as SQIVND (reference sequence). The CDR3 runs to 12 residues. Profiled with immunoSEQ multiplex PCR; TCRdb holds only in-frame clones, not every one. Seen here are approximately 17,000 clones, less than 80% observed once, and the top ten hold around 2.7%. This rearrangement joins TRBV19 to TRBJ2-3, with unresolved D. The sequence was obtained from a person between 40 and 79 years old with oral cavity squamous cell carcinoma. The sample consisted of PBMCs, taken before nivolumab (anti-PD-1) treatment. CDR3 amino acids: CASSIEADTQYF. CDR3 nucleotides: TGTGCCAGTAGTATAGAGGCAGATACGCAGTATTTT. Full variable domain (outside the CDR3, taken from reference TRBV19 and TRBJ2-3): DGGITQSPKYLFRKEGQNVTLSCEQNLNHDAMYWYRQDPGQGLRLIYYSQIVNDFQKGDIAEGYSVSREKKESFPLTVTSAQKNPTAFYLCASSIEADTQYFGPGTRLTVL.